This note documents a single T cell receptor (beta chain) sequence. It lacks a known antigen. Base qualities are not provided; no much larger clone lies one nucleotide away. The entry originates in a study of blood T cell repertoires in COVID-19 (dated by TCRdb to the early 2020s). With respect to the entire study: Collaborator samples came from the United States, Italy and Spain and covered acute and convalescent phases of COVID-19. The repertoires were released in a freely available public database meant as a resource for research on the immune response to SARS-CoV-2. Nearly every sample came with metadata listing a de-identified subject ID, COVID-19 status, age in years and sex. The samples were drawn from two sources: the first 160 participants of the ongoing ImmuneRACE study, and 1,200 or so subjects contributed by 6 global collaborators. Where available, HLA class I and class II types were obtained from metadata supplied by the sample provider rather than from assay-based typing. Subjects who had been exposed to COVID-19, were actively infected with it, or had recovered from it provided the deeply sampled blood TCRbeta repertoires that made up the dataset. The material from the prospective study consisted of cDNA or gDNA derived from T cells, B-cell-depleted T cells, or PBMCs. Points the paper makes about the study in general: The amount of clinical and demographic metadata varied by source and participant and was provided uncurated.

TCRbeta CDR3 regions were amplified from genomic DNA using the immunoSEQ Assay, a bias-controlled multiplex PCR. In the paper's pipeline: Within the assay, amplification of reference gene primers was used to estimate how many nucleated cells each sample contained. To quantify the absolute abundance of each unique TCRbeta CDR3 rearrangement, sequence reads were collapsed and filtered. For each sample, productive Simpson clonality was calculated as the square root of Simpson's diversity index over productive rearrangements. The table comes from immuneACCESS by way of TCRdb, which keeps in-frame sequences with V and J called. Part of the clones is missing from these tables; in studies checked, under half for an unresolved V gene and the rest for unknown reasons. The V and J calls and clone size were taken over from that table, and D and trimming were inferred from the DNA. The table for this sample lists approximately 220,000 clones; about 88% of them were counted only once. 2.5% to 3.5% of the sample goes to the ten largest clones.

Samples from volunteer blood donors who had recovered from COVID-19 were contributed by a second Seattle source. Collaborating institutions collected whole blood in K2EDTA tubes following their own protocols. Collaborator samples were shipped for TCRbeta analysis as frozen whole blood, isolated PBMCs, or DNA extracted from either sample type. Looking up the germline V gene yields CDR1 KGHSH and CDR2 LQKENI. V drops 2 bases and J drops 6 bases, leaving 9 bases in between. The CDR3, cysteine through phenylalanine, is 13 amino acids long. Only the CDR3 DNA is retained, 39 bases long and in frame from the first base.

Sequencing was carried out using peripheral blood. The chain links TRBV18 with TRBJ2-3; no confident D gene assignment can be made. The receptor comes from a man in his fifties or sixties who had recovered from COVID-19. The CDR3 sequence is CASSPRVWDTQYF. The DNA reads TGTGCCAGCTCACCAAGAGTATGGGATACGCAGTATTTT.